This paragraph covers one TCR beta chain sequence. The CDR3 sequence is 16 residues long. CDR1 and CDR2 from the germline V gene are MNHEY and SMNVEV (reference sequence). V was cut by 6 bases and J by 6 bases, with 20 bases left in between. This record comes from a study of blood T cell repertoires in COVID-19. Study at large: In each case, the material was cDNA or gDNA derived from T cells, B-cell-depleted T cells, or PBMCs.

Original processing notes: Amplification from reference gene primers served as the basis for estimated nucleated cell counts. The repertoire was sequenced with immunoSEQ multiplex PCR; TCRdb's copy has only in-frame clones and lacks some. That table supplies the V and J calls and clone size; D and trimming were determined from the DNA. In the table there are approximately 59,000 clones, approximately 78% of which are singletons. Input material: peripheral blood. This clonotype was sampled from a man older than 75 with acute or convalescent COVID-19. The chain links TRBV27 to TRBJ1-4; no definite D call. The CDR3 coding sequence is TGTGCCAGCAGAACCATGGAGGGAAATAGAGATGAAAAACTGTTTTTT. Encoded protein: CASRTMEGNRDEKLFF.